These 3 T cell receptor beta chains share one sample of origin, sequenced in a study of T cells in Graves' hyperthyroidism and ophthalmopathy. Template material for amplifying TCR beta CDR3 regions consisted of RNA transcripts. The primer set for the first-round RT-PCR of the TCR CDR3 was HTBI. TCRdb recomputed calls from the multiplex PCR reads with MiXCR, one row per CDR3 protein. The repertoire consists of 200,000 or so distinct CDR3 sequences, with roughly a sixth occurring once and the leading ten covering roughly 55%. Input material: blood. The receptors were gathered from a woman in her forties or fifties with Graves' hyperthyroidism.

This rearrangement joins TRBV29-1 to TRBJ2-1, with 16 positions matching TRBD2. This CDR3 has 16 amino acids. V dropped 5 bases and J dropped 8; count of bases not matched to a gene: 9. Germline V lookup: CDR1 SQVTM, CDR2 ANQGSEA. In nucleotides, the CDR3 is TGCAGCGTTCAGGGACTAGCGGGAGGGGCCGGGGATGAGCAGTTCTTC. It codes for CSVQGLAGGAGDEQFF.

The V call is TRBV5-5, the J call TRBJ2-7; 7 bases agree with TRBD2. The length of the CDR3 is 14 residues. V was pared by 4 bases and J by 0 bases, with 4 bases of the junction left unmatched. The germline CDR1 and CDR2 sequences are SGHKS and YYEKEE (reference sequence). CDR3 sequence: CASSLRTSSYEQYF. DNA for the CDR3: TGTGCCAGCAGCCTTCGGACTAGCTCCTACGAGCAGTACTTC.

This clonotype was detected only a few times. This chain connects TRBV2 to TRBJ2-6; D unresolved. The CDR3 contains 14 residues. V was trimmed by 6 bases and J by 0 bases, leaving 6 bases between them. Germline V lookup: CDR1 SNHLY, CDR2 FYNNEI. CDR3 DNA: TGTGCCAGCAGGACATACTCTGGGGCCAACGTCCTGACTTTC. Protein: CASRTYSGANVLTF.